Listed below are T cell receptor beta chains from one sample, sequenced in a study of human T cells and chemical hapten exposure. TCRdb re-called the RACE reads through MiXCR, storing one row per CDR3 protein. The repertoire has around 180,000 distinct CDR3 sequences, roughly 30% of them found once; the top ten carry just under 3%. Sequences were derived from whole blood, sampled in connection with sensitization to the hapten diphenylcyclopropenone (DPC). The origin of the receptors is a woman in her twenties or thirties with alopecia areata. Some clones in this sample may be carry-over from other donors' samples. Each CDR3 is given with its conserved first and last residue. D genes are given only for firm matches. The listing skips clone size in some rows; elsewhere it reads once, few, many or a size class.

D gene: -
V gene: TRBV15
clone size: -
J gene: TRBJ1-5
CDR3 protein: CATSRTKVSAQHF
CDR3 DNA: TGTGCCACCAGCAGAACTAAGGTATCAGCCCAGCATTTT

D gene: -
V gene: TRBV3-1
clone size: -
J gene: TRBJ1-2
CDR3 protein: CASSQVTAGTNYGYTF
CDR3 DNA: TGTGCCAGCAGCCAAGTTACTGCAGGCACTAACTATGGCTACACCTTC

D gene: -
V gene: TRBV9
clone size: -
J gene: TRBJ2-7
CDR3 protein: CASSVGAGASYEQYF
CDR3 DNA: TGTGCCAGCAGCGTAGGGGCGGGTGCATCCTACGAGCAGTACTTC

D gene: -
V gene: TRBV28
clone size: -
J gene: TRBJ1-1
CDR3 protein: CASSLNPGQLNTEAFF
CDR3 DNA: TGTGCCAGCAGTTTAAACCCAGGACAGTTGAACACTGAAGCTTTCTTT

D gene: -
V gene: TRBV12-3/TRBV12-4
clone size: few
J gene: TRBJ2-1
CDR3 protein: CASREESYNEQFF
CDR3 DNA: TGTGCCAGCAGGGAGGAATCCTACAATGAGCAGTTCTTC

D gene: TRBD2
V gene: TRBV20-1
clone size: -
J gene: TRBJ2-1
CDR3 protein: CSASLAGRFNEQFF
CDR3 DNA: TGCAGTGCTTCTCTCGCCGGGAGGTTCAATGAGCAGTTCTTC

D gene: -
V gene: TRBV3-1
clone size: -
J gene: TRBJ2-2
CDR3 protein: CASSQGVADTGELFF
CDR3 DNA: TGTGCCAGCAGCCAAGGGGTTGCGGACACCGGGGAGCTGTTTTTT

D gene: -
V gene: TRBV28
clone size: -
J gene: TRBJ2-3
CDR3 protein: CASTDPTDTQYF
CDR3 DNA: TGTGCCAGCACCGACCCCACGGATACGCAGTATTTT

D gene: -
V gene: TRBV29-1
clone size: few
J gene: TRBJ2-6
CDR3 protein: CSVPLVLPSGANVLTF
CDR3 DNA: TGCAGCGTTCCCCTAGTTCTCCCCTCTGGGGCCAACGTCCTGACTTTC

D gene: -
V gene: TRBV10-3
clone size: few
J gene: TRBJ1-1
CDR3 protein: CAISVQGGNTEAFF
CDR3 DNA: TGTGCCATCAGTGTCCAAGGGGGGAACACTGAAGCTTTCTTT

D gene: TRBD1
V gene: TRBV12-3/TRBV12-4
clone size: -
J gene: TRBJ2-7
CDR3 protein: CASRAGGIEYF
CDR3 DNA: TGTGCCAGCAGGGCAGGGGGTATAGAGTACTTC

D gene: TRBD2
V gene: TRBV3-1
clone size: -
J gene: TRBJ2-2
CDR3 protein: CASSQTSGSFVGELFF
CDR3 DNA: TGTGCCAGCAGCCAAACTAGCGGGAGTTTCGTCGGGGAGCTGTTTTTT

D gene: TRBD1
V gene: TRBV5-1
clone size: few
J gene: TRBJ1-3
CDR3 protein: CASSKVGTAYDSGNTIYF
CDR3 DNA: TGCGCCAGCAGCAAAGTCGGGACAGCATACGACTCTGGAAACACCATATATTTT

D gene: -
V gene: TRBV4-2
clone size: few
J gene: TRBJ2-7
CDR3 protein: CASSQDPGSSYEQYF
CDR3 DNA: TGTGCCAGCAGCCAAGATCCGGGTAGCTCCTACGAGCAGTACTTC

D gene: -
V gene: TRBV20-1
clone size: -
J gene: TRBJ2-7
CDR3 protein: CSALDYEQYF
CDR3 DNA: TGCAGTGCTCTCGACTACGAGCAGTACTTC

D gene: -
V gene: TRBV29-1
clone size: -
J gene: TRBJ2-1
CDR3 protein: CSVDPRGNSYNEQFF
CDR3 DNA: TGCAGCGTTGACCCACGGGGGAACTCCTACAATGAGCAGTTCTTC

D gene: -
V gene: TRBV6-2/TRBV6-3
clone size: few
J gene: TRBJ2-7
CDR3 protein: CASVGTYEQYF
CDR3 DNA: TGTGCCAGCGTAGGTACCTACGAGCAGTACTTC

D gene: -
V gene: TRBV7-8
clone size: few
J gene: TRBJ1-3
CDR3 protein: CASSLGQLSGNTIYF
CDR3 DNA: TGTGCCAGCAGCTTAGGACAGCTCTCTGGAAACACCATATATTTT

D gene: -
V gene: TRBV4-3
clone size: many
J gene: TRBJ2-3
CDR3 protein: CASSQDGRRGTDTQYF
CDR3 DNA: TGCGCCAGCAGCCAAGATGGGCGACGGGGTACAGATACGCAGTATTTT

D gene: -
V gene: TRBV9
clone size: -
J gene: TRBJ2-2
CDR3 protein: CASSVLMTGELFF
CDR3 DNA: TGTGCCAGCAGCGTCCTAATGACCGGGGAGCTGTTTTTT

D gene: -
V gene: TRBV5-1
clone size: few
J gene: TRBJ2-3
CDR3 protein: CASSLWSGTTDTQYF
CDR3 DNA: TGCGCCAGCAGCTTGTGGTCGGGGACCACAGATACGCAGTATTTT

D gene: TRBD2
V gene: TRBV5-4
clone size: -
J gene: TRBJ2-5
CDR3 protein: CASSLTSGGQETQYF
CDR3 DNA: TGTGCCAGCAGCCTGACTAGCGGGGGGCAAGAGACCCAGTACTTC

D gene: TRBD1
V gene: TRBV28
clone size: -
J gene: TRBJ1-5
CDR3 protein: CASSSRQGVGQPQHF
CDR3 DNA: TGTGCCAGCAGCTCCAGACAGGGCGTAGGTCAGCCCCAGCATTTT

D gene: -
V gene: TRBV3-1
clone size: few
J gene: TRBJ2-7
CDR3 protein: CASSQDKTGGPYEQYF
CDR3 DNA: TGTGCCAGCAGCCAAGACAAGACGGGGGGCCCCTACGAGCAGTACTTC

D gene: -
V gene: TRBV10-3
clone size: few
J gene: TRBJ2-7
CDR3 protein: CAISGQSYEQYF
CDR3 DNA: TGTGCCATCAGTGGGCAGTCTTACGAGCAGTACTTC

D gene: -
V gene: TRBV7-8
clone size: -
J gene: TRBJ2-5
CDR3 protein: CASFPGDTGAQYF
CDR3 DNA: TGTGCCAGCTTCCCCGGGGATACGGGGGCCCAGTACTTC

D gene: TRBD1
V gene: TRBV9
clone size: -
J gene: TRBJ1-1
CDR3 protein: CASSVGDRMNTEAFF
CDR3 DNA: TGTGCCAGCAGCGTAGGGGACAGAATGAACACTGAAGCTTTCTTT

D gene: -
V gene: TRBV24-1
clone size: few
J gene: TRBJ2-3
CDR3 protein: CATSDPQGMSTDTQYF
CDR3 DNA: TGTGCCACCAGTGATCCGCAGGGGATGAGCACAGATACGCAGTATTTT

D gene: -
V gene: TRBV6-4
clone size: -
J gene: TRBJ2-2
CDR3 protein: CASRDTGFAGELFF
CDR3 DNA: TGTGCCAGCAGGGATACAGGGTTTGCCGGGGAGCTGTTTTTT

D gene: -
V gene: TRBV7-9
clone size: many
J gene: TRBJ1-4
CDR3 protein: CASSLGGDSRKLFF
CDR3 DNA: TGTGCCAGCAGCTTAGGGGGCGACTCGAGGAAACTGTTTTTT

D gene: -
V gene: TRBV18
clone size: few
J gene: TRBJ1-5
CDR3 protein: CASSPQAEQPQHF
CDR3 DNA: TGTGCCAGCTCGCCTCAGGCAGAGCAGCCCCAGCATTTT

D gene: -
V gene: TRBV7-8
clone size: -
J gene: TRBJ2-6
CDR3 protein: CASSLDSSGANVLTF
CDR3 DNA: TGTGCCAGCAGCTTAGATAGCTCTGGGGCCAACGTCCTGACTTTC

D gene: -
V gene: TRBV12-3/TRBV12-4
clone size: -
J gene: TRBJ1-1
CDR3 protein: CASSMTANAFF
CDR3 DNA: TGTGCCAGCAGTATGACAGCGAACGCTTTCTTT

D gene: TRBD1
V gene: TRBV5-1
clone size: -
J gene: TRBJ1-1
CDR3 protein: CASSAVGTGYTEAFF
CDR3 DNA: TGCGCCAGCAGCGCGGTAGGGACAGGTTACACTGAAGCTTTCTTT